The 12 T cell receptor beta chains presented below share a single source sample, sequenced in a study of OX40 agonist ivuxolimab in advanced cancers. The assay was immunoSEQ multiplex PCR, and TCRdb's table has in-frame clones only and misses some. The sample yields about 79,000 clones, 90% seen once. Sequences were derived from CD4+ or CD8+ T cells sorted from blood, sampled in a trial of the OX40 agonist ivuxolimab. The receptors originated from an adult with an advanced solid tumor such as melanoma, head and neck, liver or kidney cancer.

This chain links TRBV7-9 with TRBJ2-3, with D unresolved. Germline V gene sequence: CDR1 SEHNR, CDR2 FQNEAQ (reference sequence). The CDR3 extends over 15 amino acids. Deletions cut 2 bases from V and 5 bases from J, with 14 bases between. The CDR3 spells CASSLTTSRQDTQYF. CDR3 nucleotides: TGTGCCAGCAGCTTAACTACTTCGAGGCAAGATACGCAGTATTTT.

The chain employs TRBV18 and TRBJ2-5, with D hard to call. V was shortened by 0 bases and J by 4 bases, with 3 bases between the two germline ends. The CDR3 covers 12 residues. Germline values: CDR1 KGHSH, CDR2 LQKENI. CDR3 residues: CASSPPGETQYF. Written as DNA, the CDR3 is TGTGCCAGCTCACCACCGGGAGAGACCCAGTACTTC.

CDR3 region: CASSGEARKETQYF. In nucleotides, the CDR3 is TGCGCCAGCAGTGGGGAAGCCCGGAAAGAGACCCAGTACTTC. The chain recombines TRBV5-1 with TRBJ2-5, with no clear D. The germline V and J ends were trimmed by 5 bases and 3 bases, with 14 bases remaining between them. The CDR3 length is 14 residues. CDR1 and CDR2 (germline): SGHRS, YFSETQ.

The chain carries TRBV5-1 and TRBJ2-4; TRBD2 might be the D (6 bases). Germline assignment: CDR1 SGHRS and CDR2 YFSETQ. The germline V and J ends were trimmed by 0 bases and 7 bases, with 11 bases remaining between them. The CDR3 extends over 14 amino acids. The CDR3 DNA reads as TGCGCCAGCAGCTTGGAGCAGACTAGGAACATTCAGTACTTC. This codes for CASSLEQTRNIQYF.

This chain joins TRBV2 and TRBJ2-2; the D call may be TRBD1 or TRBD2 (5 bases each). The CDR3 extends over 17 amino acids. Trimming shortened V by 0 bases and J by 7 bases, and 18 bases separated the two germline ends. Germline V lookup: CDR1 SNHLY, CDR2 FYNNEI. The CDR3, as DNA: TGTGCCAGCAGTGAAGCGCGGTCGGGGCTGTCTGGCGGGGAGCTGTTTTTT. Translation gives CASSEARSGLSGGELFF. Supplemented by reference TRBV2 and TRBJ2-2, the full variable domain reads EPEVTQTPSHQVTQMGQEVILRCVPISNHLYFYWYRQILGQKVEFLVSFYNNEISEKSEIFDDQFSVERPDGSNFTLKIRSTKLEDSAMYFCASSEARSGLSGGELFFGEGSRLTVL.

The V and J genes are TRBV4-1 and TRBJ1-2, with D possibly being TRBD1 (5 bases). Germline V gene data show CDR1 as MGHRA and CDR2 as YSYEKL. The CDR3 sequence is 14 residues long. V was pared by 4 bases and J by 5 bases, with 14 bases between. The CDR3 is CASSRDDLGYGYTF. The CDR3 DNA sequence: TGCGCCAGCAGCCGGGACGATCTAGGATATGGCTACACCTTC.

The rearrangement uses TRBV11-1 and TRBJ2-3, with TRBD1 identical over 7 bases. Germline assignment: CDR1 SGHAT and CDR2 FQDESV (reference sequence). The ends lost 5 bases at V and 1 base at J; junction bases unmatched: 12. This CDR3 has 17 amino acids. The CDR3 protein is CASSLPIDRAGTDTQYF. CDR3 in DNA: TGTGCCAGCAGCCTCCCCATTGACAGGGCAGGCACAGATACGCAGTATTTT.

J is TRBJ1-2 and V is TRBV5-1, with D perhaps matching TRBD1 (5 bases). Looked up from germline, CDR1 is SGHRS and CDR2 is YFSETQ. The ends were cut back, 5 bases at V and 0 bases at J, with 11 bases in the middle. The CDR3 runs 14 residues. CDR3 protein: CASRRDGSNYGYTF. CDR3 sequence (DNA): TGCGCCAGCAGGCGGGACGGCTCTAACTATGGCTACACCTTC.

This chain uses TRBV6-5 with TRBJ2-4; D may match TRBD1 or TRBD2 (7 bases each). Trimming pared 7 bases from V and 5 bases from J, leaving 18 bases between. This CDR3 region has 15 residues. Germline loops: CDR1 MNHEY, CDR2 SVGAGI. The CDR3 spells CASKISGRGQNIQYF. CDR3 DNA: TGTGCCAGCAAGATCTCGGGGAGGGGGCAAAACATTCAGTACTTC.

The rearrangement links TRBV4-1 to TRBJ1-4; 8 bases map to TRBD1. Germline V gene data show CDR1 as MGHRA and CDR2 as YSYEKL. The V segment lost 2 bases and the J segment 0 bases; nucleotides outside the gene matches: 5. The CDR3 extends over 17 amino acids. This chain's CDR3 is CASSQLRTGPTNEKLFF. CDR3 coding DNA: TGCGCCAGCAGCCAACTACGGACAGGGCCAACTAATGAAAAACTGTTTTTT.

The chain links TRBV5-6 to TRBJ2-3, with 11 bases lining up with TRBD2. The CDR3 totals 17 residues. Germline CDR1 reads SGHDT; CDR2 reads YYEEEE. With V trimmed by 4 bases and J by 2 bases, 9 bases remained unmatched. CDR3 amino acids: CASSKVTSGDLTDTQYF. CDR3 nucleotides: TGTGCCAGCAGCAAGGTGACTAGCGGGGACCTCACAGATACGCAGTATTTT. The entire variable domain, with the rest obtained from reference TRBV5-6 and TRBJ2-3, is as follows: DAGVTQSPTHLIKTRGQQVTLRCSPKSGHDTVSWYQQALGQGPQFIFQYYEEEERQRGNFPDRFSGHQFPNYSSELNVNALLLGDSALYLCASSKVTSGDLTDTQYFGPGTRLTVL.

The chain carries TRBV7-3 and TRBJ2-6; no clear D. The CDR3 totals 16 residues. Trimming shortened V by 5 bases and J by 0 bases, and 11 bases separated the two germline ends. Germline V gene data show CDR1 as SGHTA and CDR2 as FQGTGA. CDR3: CASSQGFNSGANVLTF. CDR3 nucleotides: TGTGCCAGCAGCCAAGGTTTCAACTCTGGGGCCAACGTCCTGACTTTC. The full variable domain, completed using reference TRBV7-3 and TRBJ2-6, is GAGVSQTPSNKVTEKGKYVELRCDPISGHTALYWYRQSLGQGPEFLIYFQGTGAADDSGLPNDRFFAVRPEGSVSTLKIQRTERGDSAVYLCASSQGFNSGANVLTFGAGSRLTVL.